The 27 T cell receptor beta chains given below trace back to one sample, sequenced in a study of early T cells in non-severe SARS-CoV-2 infection (TCRdb year 2021). Receptor libraries were prepared by 5' RACE. TCRdb lists the instrument as NextSeq 500. The raw public data were reprocessed by TCRdb itself: fastp quality trimming at Q25, MiXCR clonotype calling, in-frame beta chains only. Merged by CDR3 protein, the rows form single entries marked with the most common genes and DNA. This sample has approximately 77,000 distinct CDR3 sequences in its table, and 9% to 15% of those were observed once. The leading ten clones occupy about 16% of the sample. This material consisted of whole blood, taken at baseline. Receptors originate from an adult who was a healthcare worker with PCR-confirmed SARS-CoV-2 infection or an uninfected control (not recorded which). The donor label of this sample is uncertain.

This clonotype was seen at least ten times. The chain employs TRBV5-5 and TRBJ2-7; a possible D gene is TRBD2 (6 bases). Germline V gene data show CDR1 as SGHKS and CDR2 as YYEKEE (reference sequence). Trimming removed 4 bases at V and 1 base at J, with 21 bases between. The CDR3 is 17 amino acids. The CDR3 sequence is CASSPLSGRGGSYEQYF. DNA for the CDR3: TGTGCCAGCAGCCCCCTCTCCGGCCGTGGGGGGTCCTACGAGCAGTACTTC.

The rearrangement links TRBV12-3 or TRBV12-4 to TRBJ2-3, with D perhaps TRBD2 (5 bases). The V gene lost 3 bases and the J gene lost 2 bases, with 12 bases spanning the gap. The CDR3 is 15 residues long. This CDR3 is CASSFIGSATDTQYF. The CDR3, as DNA: TGTGCCAGCAGTTTTATCGGTAGCGCCACAGATACGCAGTATTTT.

In this sample, this clonotype turned up a few times. This chain joins TRBV9 and TRBJ2-3; D is uncertain. Germline-derived CDR1 and CDR2 are SGDLS and YYNGEE. The CDR3 is 14 residues long. V was trimmed by 3 bases and J by 0 bases, leaving 8 bases between them. CDR3: CASSGTQSTDTQYF. The DNA of the CDR3 is TGTGCCAGCAGCGGAACACAGAGCACAGATACGCAGTATTTT.

J is TRBJ2-1 and V is TRBV7-2; 10 bases fit TRBD2. The CDR3 consists of 16 residues. V was pared by 5 bases and J by 7 bases, with 11 bases of the junction left unmatched. The V gene's germline CDR1 is SGHTA and CDR2 FQGNSA. Here the CDR3 DNA reads TGTGCCAGCAGCCCGACCGGGACTAGCGCGTTAAATGAGCAGTTCTTC. Protein: CASSPTGTSALNEQFF.

The chain carries TRBV9 and TRBJ2-7, with D unclear. Germline CDR1 SGDLS, CDR2 YYNGEE. Trimming cost V 0 bases and J 3 bases, with 10 bases left between them. This CDR3 is built from 14 residues. CDR3 in amino acids: CASSVAVGNYEQYF. The CDR3 bases are TGTGCCAGCAGCGTAGCTGTGGGGAACTACGAGCAGTACTTC.

The sample holds a few counts of this clonotype. V is TRBV2 and J is TRBJ1-1, with D unresolved. Germline CDR1 and CDR2: SNHLY and FYNNEI. The CDR3 runs 14 residues. The V end lost 3 bases, the J end lost 2 bases, and 10 bases lay between the germline ends. CDR3: CASSDPGLNTEAFF. In DNA form, the CDR3 reads TGTGCCAGCAGTGACCCAGGCCTTAACACTGAAGCTTTCTTT.

J is TRBJ2-7 and V is TRBV20-1, with D uncertain. The CDR3 is made up of 13 amino acids. Germline lookup yields CDR1 DFQATT and CDR2 SNEGSKA (reference sequence). V lost 2 bases, J lost 2 bases, and 10 bases lay in between. CDR3 sequence reads: CSARPGLTYEQYF. CDR3 nucleotide sequence: TGCAGTGCTAGACCCGGGCTAACCTACGAGCAGTACTTC.

V is TRBV20-1 and J is TRBJ1-5; 7 bases fit TRBD1. Germline V gene sequence: CDR1 DFQATT, CDR2 SNEGSKA (reference sequence). The CDR3 contains 13 residues. The ends lost 3 bases at V and 7 bases at J; junction bases unmatched: 6. CDR3 residues: CSASQQGLQPQHF. In DNA, the CDR3 is TGCAGTGCTAGCCAACAGGGGTTGCAGCCCCAGCATTTT.

This clonotype occurred a few times. V gene TRBV9 combines with J gene TRBJ1-6; the D gene is possibly TRBD1 (6 bases). V lost 3 bases to trimming and J lost 10 bases, with 14 bases between them. Germline lookup yields CDR1 SGDLS and CDR2 YYNGEE. There are 14 residues in the CDR3. The CDR3 nucleotides read TGTGCCAGCAGCGCAGACAGGATACTATCACCCCTCCACTTT. Protein sequence: CASSADRILSPLHF.

This clonotype came up a few times. This chain connects TRBV6-5 to TRBJ2-3; D gene unclear. The CDR3 runs to 20 residues. V lost 4 bases and J lost 2, with 28 bases in between. The germline CDR1 and CDR2 sequences are MNHEY and SVGAGI. The CDR3 spells CASSSIQNRGPDPSTDTQYF. The CDR3 DNA reads as TGTGCCAGCAGTTCCATTCAGAACAGAGGCCCCGACCCCTCCACAGATACGCAGTATTTT.

This chain uses TRBV7-3 with TRBJ2-1; D is perhaps TRBD2 (8 bases). This CDR3 has 13 amino acids. V was trimmed by 5 bases and J by 10 bases, leaving 15 bases between them. Germline-derived CDR1 and CDR2 are SGHTA and FQGTGA. Here the CDR3 reads CASSTGGGSEQFF. The CDR3 coding sequence is TGTGCCAGCAGCACGGGAGGGGGCAGCGAGCAGTTCTTC.

The chain couples TRBV3-1 to TRBJ2-3; D is ambiguous. Trimming removed 4 bases from V and 4 bases from J, with 9 bases in between. Germline lookup yields CDR1 LGHDT and CDR2 YNNKEL (reference sequence). This CDR3 is 13 amino acids long. CDR3 in DNA: TGTGCCAGCAGCCCGATGGCGTCAGATACGCAGTATTTT. Protein sequence: CASSPMASDTQYF.

This clonotype occurred a few times. The CDR3 protein is CASGTGQSFF. The CDR3 DNA sequence: TGTGCCAGCGGGACAGGGCAATCTTTCTTT. The chain is built from TRBV27 and TRBJ1-1; 9 bases map to TRBD1. The length of the CDR3 is 10 residues. The germline V gene encodes CDR1 MNHEY and CDR2 SMNVEV (reference sequence). The V and J ends lost 8 bases and 12 bases, in that order; junction bases with no gene match: 4.

This clonotype turned up a few times. V usage is TRBV7-2 and J usage is TRBJ2-7; no reliable D call. Deletions cut 2 bases from V and 5 bases from J, with 7 bases between. The CDR3 consists of 12 residues. Looked up from germline, CDR1 is SGHTA and CDR2 is FQGNSA. CDR3 region: CASSLYQDEQYF. CDR3 bases: TGTGCCAGCAGCTTATATCAGGACGAGCAGTACTTC.

The chain couples TRBV6-5 to TRBJ2-1; D is ambiguous. Trimming took off 0 bases at V and 5 bases at J, with 8 bases between the two ends. From germline, CDR1 is MNHEY and CDR2 SVGAGI. This CDR3 comprises 14 residues. CDR3 region: CASSYSSHDNEQFF. DNA of the CDR3: TGTGCCAGCAGTTACTCGAGCCACGACAATGAGCAGTTCTTC.

This clonotype was observed a few times. This chain connects TRBV27 to TRBJ2-3; TRBD2 matches at 10 bases. This CDR3 comprises 14 residues. Germline V gives CDR1 MNHEY, CDR2 SMNVEV (reference sequence). V lost 2 bases, J lost 4 bases, and 0 bases stayed unmatched. The CDR3 DNA follows: TGTGCCAGCAGTTTAAGCGGGGGGGCAGATACGCAGTATTTT. Translation gives CASSLSGGADTQYF.

J is TRBJ2-7 and V is TRBV29-1; possible D gene TRBD1, 5 bases. Looked up from germline, CDR1 is SQVTM and CDR2 is ANQGSEA. V lost 5 bases and J 2 bases, leaving 10 bases between the germline ends. This CDR3 spans 12 amino acids. CDR3 loop: CSVQGRAYEQYF. CDR3 in DNA: TGCAGCGTTCAGGGTAGAGCCTACGAGCAGTACTTC.

The chain uses TRBV20-1 and TRBJ2-7, with 11 bases identical to TRBD2. The V gene's germline CDR1 is DFQATT and CDR2 SNEGSKA (reference sequence). V was pared by 6 bases and J by 0 bases, with 10 bases of the junction left unmatched. This CDR3 has 16 amino acids. The CDR3 region is CSALPVAGGNSYEQYF. Here the CDR3 DNA reads TGCAGTGCACTTCCCGTAGCGGGGGGGAACTCCTACGAGCAGTACTTC.

In this sample, this clonotype turned up a few times. The gene calls are TRBV20-1 and TRBJ1-1; 8 bases match TRBD1. From germline, CDR1 is DFQATT and CDR2 SNEGSKA (reference sequence). V lost 1 base to trimming and J lost 0 bases; unmatched junction nucleotides: 4. The CDR3 covers 15 residues. CDR3: CSARGARGLNTEAFF. The CDR3 DNA sequence: TGCAGTGCTAGAGGGGCCAGGGGGCTGAACACTGAAGCTTTCTTT.

This clonotype was picked up a small number of times. This rearrangement joins TRBV19 to TRBJ1-2; D gene ambiguous. The germline V gene has CDR1 LNHDA and CDR2 SQIVND (reference sequence). The CDR3 is 14 residues long. V lost 3 bases and J 3 bases, leaving 11 bases between the germline ends. The CDR3 spells CASSMARDDYGYTF. CDR3 bases: TGTGCCAGTAGTATGGCCCGAGACGACTATGGCTACACCTTC.

The sample holds many counts of this clonotype. The chain employs TRBV6-2 or TRBV6-3 and TRBJ2-7; 8 nucleotides line up with TRBD1. CDR3 size: 14 residues. V lost 7 bases to trimming and J lost 5 bases; unmatched junction nucleotides: 10. The germline gives CDR1 MNHEY, CDR2 SVGEGT. The CDR3 nucleotides are TGTGCCAGCATTCTGGCAGGGGGCATCGACGAGCAGTACTTC. Residues: CASILAGGIDEQYF.

The V and J genes are TRBV9 and TRBJ2-3, with D perhaps matching TRBD1 (5 bases). This CDR3 contains 19 residues. Trimming stripped 4 bases from V and 0 bases from J, with 24 bases between. The germline V gene encodes CDR1 SGDLS and CDR2 YYNGEE. Here the CDR3 reads CASSPRAALTLTSTDTQYF. As DNA, the CDR3 is TGTGCCAGCAGCCCCAGGGCGGCCCTGACACTTACTAGCACAGATACGCAGTATTTT. Full variable domain (outside the CDR3, taken from reference TRBV9 and TRBJ2-3): DSGVTQTPKHLITATGQRVTLRCSPRSGDLSVYWYQQSLDQGLQFLIQYYNGEERAKGNILERFSAQQFPDLHSELNLSSLELGDSALYFCASSPRAALTLTSTDTQYFGPGTRLTVL.

This clonotype was detected only a few times. J is TRBJ2-3 and V is TRBV5-3; unclear D gene. TRBV5-3 is reported as an ORF; its role is uncertain. The V gene lost 7 bases and the J gene lost 1 base, with 16 bases spanning the gap. The CDR3 has 15 amino acids. The CDR3 sequence: CARAVDVRRTDTQYF. The CDR3, as DNA: TGTGCCAGAGCCGTTGATGTGCGACGCACAGATACGCAGTATTTT.

The rearrangement links TRBV29-1 to TRBJ2-5; D unresolved. The CDR3 consists of 13 residues. Trimming removed 4 bases from V and 4 bases from J, with 13 bases in between. Germline assignment: CDR1 SQVTM and CDR2 ANQGSEA. CDR3 in amino acids: CSVGMRQRETQYF. Written as DNA, the CDR3 is TGCAGCGTTGGAATGAGGCAGCGAGAGACCCAGTACTTC.

This clonotype was picked up a small number of times. The chain carries TRBV6-5 and TRBJ2-2, with D tentatively TRBD1 or TRBD2 (6 bases each). CDR1 MNHEY and CDR2 SVGAGI come from the germline V gene. Trimming took off 0 bases at V and 4 bases at J, with 12 bases between the two ends. The CDR3 is 16 residues long. The CDR3, as DNA: TGTGCCAGCAGTTACTCTTCACAGGGAGGCACCGGGGAGCTGTTTTTT. The encoded protein is CASSYSSQGGTGELFF.

This clonotype has a count of ten or more. The V call is TRBV24-1, the J call TRBJ2-5; TRBD1 aligns across 11 bases. V was pared by 9 bases and J by 1 base, with 9 bases of the junction left unmatched. CDR1 KGHDR and CDR2 SFDVKD come from the germline V gene. The CDR3 spans 16 residues. CDR3 coding DNA: TGTGCCACCGAACTCTCGGACAGGGGGCCCCAAGAGACCCAGTACTTC. This sequence encodes CATELSDRGPQETQYF.

The chain is built from TRBV11-3 and TRBJ2-1, with D maybe TRBD2 (5 bases). The CDR3 extends over 15 amino acids. Looked up from germline, CDR1 is SGHNT and CDR2 is YENEEA. The V and J ends lost 6 bases and 3 bases respectively, with 15 bases between them. The CDR3 nucleotides are TGTGCCAGCAGACCCCTCAGCGGCTACTACAATGAGCAGTTCTTC. Amino acids: CASRPLSGYYNEQFF.